The 21 T cell receptor beta chains presented below share a single source sample, sequenced in a study of shared clonotypes between healthy human individuals. The assay was immunoSEQ multiplex PCR, and TCRdb's table has in-frame clones only and misses some. The data hold about 1.5 million clones, with about 98% observed a single time. Input material: naive CD4+ T cells sorted from blood. This sample's subset: CD45RA+ positively selected. The receptors were gathered from a man between 25 and 39 years old in good health.

J is TRBJ2-3 and V is TRBV10-3, with 8 bases fitting TRBD2. There are 19 residues in the CDR3. Germline V gives CDR1 ENHRY, CDR2 SYGVKD. V gave up 8 bases and J gave up 6 bases; unmatched junction bases: 25. CDR3 coding DNA: TGTGCCATCCGCCCTCTCCGCCGGGAGGGCCCCGCACCAGTCGATACGCAGTATTTT. This codes for CAIRPLRREGPAPVDTQYF.

The V gene is TRBV7-8, the J gene TRBJ2-1, with 14 nucleotides matching TRBD2. V shed 5 bases and J 7 bases; nucleotides not matched to a gene: 4. The CDR3 runs to 15 residues. Germline values: CDR1 SGHVS, CDR2 FQNEAQ. The CDR3 DNA follows: TGTGCCAGCAGCAAGACTAGCGGGAGGGGTAATGAGCAGTTCTTC. As protein: CASSKTSGRGNEQFF.

The V gene is TRBV6-5, the J gene TRBJ1-1; D is possibly TRBD1 (5 bases). Germline V gives CDR1 MNHEY, CDR2 SVGAGI. The CDR3 sequence is 11 residues long. Trimming took 10 bases from V and 5 from J, leaving 11 bases between them. The CDR3 sequence: CATGVGTEAFF. For the CDR3, the DNA is TGTGCCACGGGGGTTGGGACTGAAGCTTTCTTT.

A note on this clone: At the DNA level, this CDR3 is encoded by other sequences in the same sample as well. This rearrangement joins TRBV28 to TRBJ1-2; TRBD1 aligns across 8 bases. Losses at the gene ends were 6 bases for V and 2 bases for J; bases not matched to a gene: 2. CDR3 size: 13 residues. Germline-derived CDR1 and CDR2 are MDHEN and SYDVKM. The CDR3 spells CASSRDRNYGYTF. For the CDR3, the DNA is TGTGCCAGCAGCCGGGACAGGAACTATGGCTACACCTTC.

This chain uses TRBV29-1 with TRBJ1-4; 7 nucleotides agree with TRBD1. Germline CDR1 SQVTM, CDR2 ANQGSEA. CDR3 length: 15 amino acids. V lost 6 bases and J lost 4; bases outside the gene matches: 11. The CDR3 bases are TGCAGCGTGGGTCAGGGGGGACAGCGTAATGAAAAACTGTTTTTT. It codes for CSVGQGGQRNEKLFF.

As DNA, the CDR3 is TGTGCCAGCAGTCTGCAGGGCACGGAGACCCAGTACTTC. This sequence encodes CASSLQGTETQYF. This chain joins TRBV28 and TRBJ2-5; D possibly corresponds to TRBD1 (5 bases). CDR3 size: 13 residues. Germline V lookup: CDR1 MDHEN, CDR2 SYDVKM. V lost 5 bases and J 5 bases, leaving 12 bases between the germline ends.

The chain employs TRBV14 and TRBJ2-1; no definite D call. Germline V gene data show CDR1 as SGHDN and CDR2 as FVKESK. V dropped 4 bases and J dropped 9 bases, with 19 bases sitting between them. This CDR3 region has 15 residues. The CDR3, as DNA: TGTGCCAGCAGCCCTCAGGAGAACACTGGGCGTGAGCAGTTCTTC. Protein sequence: CASSPQENTGREQFF.

The chain joins TRBV2 to TRBJ1-1; the D is unclear. This CDR3 has 14 residues. V gave up 2 bases and J gave up 2 bases, with 9 bases separating them. Germline loops: CDR1 SNHLY, CDR2 FYNNEI. CDR3 nucleotides: TGTGCCAGCAGTGAACGCGGCAGTAACACTGAAGCTTTCTTT. Translation: CASSERGSNTEAFF.

The V gene is TRBV6-1, the J gene TRBJ2-7; D is perhaps TRBD2 (5 bases). CDR3 length: 12 amino acids. Trimming removed 10 bases at V and 1 base at J, with 11 bases between. Per germline, CDR1 MNHNS and CDR2 SASEGT. The CDR3 here is CATSGESYEQYF. The CDR3, as DNA: TGTGCCACCTCTGGGGAGTCCTACGAGCAGTACTTC.

CDR3 region: CASSLFIRDRGVNIQYF. CDR3 nucleotides: TGTGCCAGCAGTTTATTTATCCGGGACAGGGGTGTAAACATTCAGTACTTC. The chain carries TRBV27 and TRBJ2-4; 10 nucleotides line up with TRBD1. Germline V gene lookup returns CDR1 MNHEY and CDR2 SMNVEV (reference sequence). CDR3 length: 17 residues. V shed 1 base, J shed 6 bases, and the junction held 9 bases outside the gene matches.

The chain couples TRBV14 to TRBJ2-2; the D gene is possibly TRBD2 (6 bases). Germline V gives CDR1 SGHDN, CDR2 FVKESK. This CDR3 spans 16 amino acids. Trimming shortened V by 3 bases and J by 0 bases, and 11 bases separated the two germline ends. The CDR3 sequence is CASSQWRLANTGELFF. Here the CDR3 DNA reads TGTGCCAGCAGCCAGTGGCGACTAGCGAACACCGGGGAGCTGTTTTTT.

This sequence joins TRBV7-2 and TRBJ2-5; D is uncertain. This CDR3 region has 18 residues. The V end was cut by 5 bases, the J end by 3 bases, with 25 bases between. Per germline, CDR1 SGHTA and CDR2 FQGNSA. DNA of the CDR3: TGTGCCAGCAGCCCCATCTTAACACCTAGGACCATAAAAGAGACCCAGTACTTC. It translates to CASSPILTPRTIKETQYF.

This clone was picked up one time. The chain links TRBV10-1 to TRBJ2-1; TRBD2 matches at 10 bases. The germline gives CDR1 WNHNN, CDR2 SYGVQD (reference sequence). The junction had 4 bases not matched to a gene; V was cut back by 2 bases and J by 0 bases. This CDR3 contains 17 residues. CDR3: CASSEKREGSSYNEQFF. The CDR3 nucleotides are TGCGCCAGCAGTGAGAAGCGGGAGGGGAGCTCCTACAATGAGCAGTTCTTC.

The chain links TRBV6-4 to TRBJ2-1; TRBD1 agrees at 9 bases. The CDR3 sequence is 13 residues long. CDR1 is MRHNA, CDR2 SNTAGT, per germline. With V trimmed by 5 bases and J by 10 bases, 6 bases remained unmatched. The CDR3 protein is CASSQNRGQEQFF. CDR3 sequence (DNA): TGTGCCAGCAGTCAAAACAGGGGGCAGGAGCAGTTCTTC.

With respect to this clone: Other DNA variants within this sample encode the same CDR3. The chain joins TRBV19 to TRBJ2-7; D ambiguous. Deletions cut 1 base from V and 3 bases from J, with 7 bases between. CDR1 and CDR2 (germline): LNHDA, SQIVND (reference sequence). The CDR3 has 13 amino acids. This chain's CDR3 is CASSIGPYYEQYF. The CDR3 DNA is TGTGCCAGTAGTATAGGACCTTACTACGAGCAGTACTTC. The variable domain in full, completed from reference TRBV19 and TRBJ2-7, reads DGGITQSPKYLFRKEGQNVTLSCEQNLNHDAMYWYRQDPGQGLRLIYYSQIVNDFQKGDIAEGYSVSREKKESFPLTVTSAQKNPTAFYLCASSIGPYYEQYFGPGTRLTVT.

The chain carries TRBV27 and TRBJ2-1; the D gene is possibly TRBD2 (5 bases). Trimming stripped 2 bases from V and 0 bases from J, with 14 bases between. Germline values: CDR1 MNHEY, CDR2 SMNVEV (reference sequence). The CDR3 consists of 17 residues. The CDR3 sequence: CASSLKTHRDSYNEQFF. The DNA for the CDR3 is TGTGCCAGCAGTTTAAAAACTCACCGGGACTCCTACAATGAGCAGTTCTTC.

The chain links TRBV2 to TRBJ1-2, with D hard to call. Trimming removed 8 bases from V and 7 bases from J, with 2 bases in between. This CDR3 spans 8 amino acids. Germline V gene sequence: CDR1 SNHLY, CDR2 FYNNEI. CDR3 sequence reads: CASAGYTF. The CDR3 coding sequence is TGTGCCAGCGCTGGCTACACCTTC.

This chain connects TRBV7-3 to TRBJ2-3; 11 bases agree with TRBD1. J was trimmed by 4 bases and V by 4 bases; bases with no gene match: 10. The V gene's germline CDR1 is SGHTA and CDR2 FQGTGA. The CDR3 is made up of 17 amino acids. This CDR3 reads CASSSLGRTGGPDTQYF. The CDR3 DNA follows: TGTGCCAGCAGCTCCCTCGGGCGGACAGGGGGCCCAGATACGCAGTATTTT.

The chain couples TRBV7-3 to TRBJ2-7, with D unresolved. Looked up from germline, CDR1 is SGHTA and CDR2 is FQGTGA. V was pared by 5 bases and J by 2 bases, with 13 bases between. The CDR3 extends over 14 amino acids. The CDR3 DNA reads TGTGCCAGCAGCCCTTCGGACCCCCCCTACGAGCAGTACTTC. Translated, it gives CASSPSDPPYEQYF.

The gene calls are TRBV7-8 and TRBJ2-1, with D maybe TRBD2 (5 bases). Germline CDR1 SGHVS, CDR2 FQNEAQ. The CDR3 spans 18 residues. The ends were cut back, 1 base at V and 0 bases at J, with 16 bases in the middle. The chain's CDR3 is CASSLESGLAGSYNEQFF. Written as DNA, the CDR3 is TGTGCCAGCAGCTTAGAGTCTGGGCTAGCCGGCTCCTACAATGAGCAGTTCTTC.

Remarks on this clone: The sample carries other DNA sequences with the same CDR3. This chain joins TRBV20-1 and TRBJ2-5; D unresolved. Germline assignment: CDR1 DFQATT and CDR2 SNEGSKA (reference sequence). Between the trimmed V and J ends, which lost 6 bases and 5 bases, there was a span of 7 bases. The CDR3 consists of 10 residues. As DNA, the CDR3 is TGCAGTGCCCGGGTGGAGACCCAGTACTTC. Translating it yields CSARVETQYF.